These T cell receptor beta chains were read from a single sample in a study of blood T cell repertoires in COVID-19. The protocol was immunoSEQ multiplex PCR, while the TCRdb copy is restricted to in-frame clones and leaves out a portion. The repertoire includes hundreds of thousands of clones, almost 90% of them detected once, and approximately 4.5% sits in the top ten. Sequenced material: PBMCs or T cells enriched from blood (not recorded which). The source of these receptors is a woman aged 18 to 35 with acute COVID-19. The CDR3 runs from the conserved cysteine through the conserved F or W. Each record gives: D gene, CDR3 length, J gene, clone size, V gene, CDR3 DNA, CDR3 protein. D genes are given only for firm matches. Size is omitted from some rows. Given values are once, few, many or a class for expanded clones.

D gene: NA
CDR3 length: 14
J gene: TRBJ2-1
clone size: NA
V gene: TRBV24-1
CDR3 DNA: TGTGCCACCAGTGATTTCCAACTCAACAATGAGCAGTTCTTC
CDR3 protein: CATSDFQLNNEQFF

D gene: NA
CDR3 length: 16
J gene: TRBJ1-1
clone size: NA
V gene: TRBV7-2
CDR3 DNA: TGTGCCAGCAGCACCCCGGGGAGAGGAAAGAACACTGAAGCTTTCTTT
CDR3 protein: CASSTPGRGKNTEAFF

D gene: NA
CDR3 length: 15
J gene: TRBJ1-5
clone size: NA
V gene: TRBV11-2
CDR3 DNA: TGTGCCAGCAGCATTGACATAAACGGAGGTCAGCCCCAGCATTTT
CDR3 protein: CASSIDINGGQPQHF

D gene: TRBD1
CDR3 length: 13
J gene: TRBJ1-1
clone size: NA
V gene: TRBV24-1
CDR3 DNA: TGTGCCACCAGTGACCCAGACAGGGACGAAGCTTTCTTT
CDR3 protein: CATSDPDRDEAFF

D gene: TRBD1
CDR3 length: 15
J gene: TRBJ1-2
clone size: NA
V gene: TRBV2
CDR3 DNA: TGTGCCAGCAGTGGGGATCAGGGGGTTAAGTATGGCTACACCTTC
CDR3 protein: CASSGDQGVKYGYTF

D gene: NA
CDR3 length: 14
J gene: TRBJ2-5
clone size: NA
V gene: TRBV9
CDR3 DNA: TGTGCCAGCAGCGTAGGACAGAATCAAGAGACCCAGTACTTC
CDR3 protein: CASSVGQNQETQYF

D gene: TRBD2
CDR3 length: 15
J gene: TRBJ2-1
clone size: NA
V gene: TRBV7-6
CDR3 DNA: TGTGCCAGCAGCTTGGGGACTAGCGGGAGCAATGAGCAGTTCTTC
CDR3 protein: CASSLGTSGSNEQFF

D gene: NA
CDR3 length: 13
J gene: TRBJ1-5
clone size: once
V gene: TRBV19
CDR3 DNA: TGCTCGTCCCGGGGTAGTAGCAATCAGCCCCAGCATTTT
CDR3 protein: CSSRGSSNQPQHF

D gene: TRBD1
CDR3 length: 15
J gene: TRBJ1-2
clone size: NA
V gene: TRBV7-9
CDR3 DNA: TGTGCCAGCAGCAACTCCGGGACAGGGACCTATGGCTACACCTTC
CDR3 protein: CASSNSGTGTYGYTF

D gene: NA
CDR3 length: 15
J gene: TRBJ2-3
clone size: NA
V gene: TRBV2
CDR3 DNA: TGTGCCAGCAGTGAGCGGCGGAGTAGCACAGATACGCAGTATTTT
CDR3 protein: CASSERRSSTDTQYF

D gene: NA
CDR3 length: 12
J gene: TRBJ1-6
clone size: NA
V gene: TRBV28
CDR3 DNA: TGTGCCAGCAGTTCGGGGGAATCACCCCTCCACTTT
CDR3 protein: CASSSGESPLHF

D gene: TRBD1
CDR3 length: 15
J gene: TRBJ1-6
clone size: once
V gene: TRBV14
CDR3 DNA: TGTGCCAGCAGCCCCCGAGCAGGGGGGAATTCACCCCTCCACTTT
CDR3 protein: CASSPRAGGNSPLHF

D gene: TRBD1
CDR3 length: 15
J gene: TRBJ2-1
clone size: NA
V gene: TRBV7-9
CDR3 DNA: TGTGCCAGCAGCTTCAGGCAGGGGGAGTACAATGAGCAGTTCTTC
CDR3 protein: CASSFRQGEYNEQFF

D gene: NA
CDR3 length: 12
J gene: TRBJ2-7
clone size: NA
V gene: TRBV10-1
CDR3 DNA: TGCGCCAGCAGTGAGTCCACGGCGGGGCAGTACTTC
CDR3 protein: CASSESTAGQYF

D gene: NA
CDR3 length: 15
J gene: TRBJ1-5
clone size: NA
V gene: TRBV6-5
CDR3 DNA: TGTGCCAGCAGTAACGCGGGTGGGGGAGGTCAGCCCCAGCATTTT
CDR3 protein: CASSNAGGGGQPQHF

D gene: NA
CDR3 length: 13
J gene: TRBJ1-2
clone size: NA
V gene: TRBV28
CDR3 DNA: TGTGCCAGCAGTTTTCACAGGGTCTATGGCTACACCTTC
CDR3 protein: CASSFHRVYGYTF

D gene: NA
CDR3 length: 13
J gene: TRBJ1-1
clone size: NA
V gene: TRBV19
CDR3 DNA: TGTGCCAGTTGCGGGGGGCTGGTTACTGAAGCTTTCTTT
CDR3 protein: CASCGGLVTEAFF

D gene: TRBD1
CDR3 length: 17
J gene: TRBJ1-1
clone size: NA
V gene: TRBV28
CDR3 DNA: TGTGCCAGCAGTTCCCCTGGGGGTGACAGGGGGCACACTGAAGCTTTCTTT
CDR3 protein: CASSSPGGDRGHTEAFF

D gene: NA
CDR3 length: 13
J gene: TRBJ2-7
clone size: NA
V gene: TRBV10-3
CDR3 DNA: TGTGCCATCAGTGAGCGGGAGTCCGACGAGCAGTACTTC
CDR3 protein: CAISERESDEQYF

D gene: NA
CDR3 length: 12
J gene: TRBJ2-1
clone size: NA
V gene: TRBV11-2
CDR3 DNA: TGTGCTTGGGGGGATAGTGGGAATGAGCAGTTCTTC
CDR3 protein: CAWGDSGNEQFF

D gene: NA
CDR3 length: 12
J gene: TRBJ2-1
clone size: NA
V gene: TRBV6-2/TRBV6-3
CDR3 DNA: TGTGCCAGCAGTAGGCGGGACAATGAGCAGTTCTTC
CDR3 protein: CASSRRDNEQFF

D gene: NA
CDR3 length: 13
J gene: TRBJ2-7
clone size: NA
V gene: TRBV6-5
CDR3 DNA: TGTGCCAGCAGTTACTCTCGGGGGTACGAGCAGTACTTC
CDR3 protein: CASSYSRGYEQYF

D gene: TRBD1
CDR3 length: 15
J gene: TRBJ1-4
clone size: NA
V gene: TRBV3-1/TRBV3-2
CDR3 DNA: TGTGCCAGCAGCCAGGCGGACAGGGGGCGCGGAAAACTGTTTTTT
CDR3 protein: CASSQADRGRGKLFF

D gene: TRBD1
CDR3 length: 15
J gene: TRBJ1-1
clone size: NA
V gene: TRBV7-9
CDR3 DNA: TGTGCCAGCAGCTTAGTAGGGGGCCGTATTTCACAAGCTTTCTTT
CDR3 protein: CASSLVGGRISQAFF

D gene: NA
CDR3 length: 15
J gene: TRBJ2-5
clone size: NA
V gene: TRBV6-6
CDR3 DNA: TGTGCCAGCAGTTACGGGCGGGGCAGGGAAGAGACCCAGTACTTC
CDR3 protein: CASSYGRGREETQYF

D gene: TRBD1
CDR3 length: 15
J gene: TRBJ1-5
clone size: NA
V gene: TRBV6-6
CDR3 DNA: TGTGCCAGCAGGGGGGACAGGGGAGGGGCTCAGCCCCAGCATTTT
CDR3 protein: CASRGDRGGAQPQHF

D gene: TRBD1
CDR3 length: 14
J gene: TRBJ1-2
clone size: once
V gene: TRBV18
CDR3 DNA: TGTGCCAGCTCACCGGGACAGACTAACTATGGCTACACCTTC
CDR3 protein: CASSPGQTNYGYTF

D gene: NA
CDR3 length: 14
J gene: TRBJ2-7
clone size: NA
V gene: TRBV11-2
CDR3 DNA: TGTGCCAGCAGCTCGGACAGTTTCTCCTACGAGCAGTACTTC
CDR3 protein: CASSSDSFSYEQYF

D gene: TRBD2
CDR3 length: 16
J gene: TRBJ2-5
clone size: NA
V gene: TRBV5-1
CDR3 DNA: TGCGCCAGCAGCTTAGGACTAGCGGGAGTGGCAGAGACCCAGTACTTC
CDR3 protein: CASSLGLAGVAETQYF

D gene: TRBD2
CDR3 length: 16
J gene: TRBJ2-2
clone size: NA
V gene: TRBV10-2
CDR3 DNA: TGCGCCAGCAGCCAAGTACTAGCGGGAGTTTCCGGGGAGCTGTTTTTT
CDR3 protein: CASSQVLAGVSGELFF

D gene: NA
CDR3 length: 14
J gene: TRBJ1-1
clone size: NA
V gene: TRBV19
CDR3 DNA: TGTGCCACCAAACCCTGGTCGCGGAACACTGAAGCTTTCTTT
CDR3 protein: CATKPWSRNTEAFF

D gene: NA
CDR3 length: 13
J gene: TRBJ2-2
clone size: NA
V gene: TRBV11-1
CDR3 DNA: TGTGCCAGCAGCCTAAGGGGGACCGGGGAGCTGTTTTTT
CDR3 protein: CASSLRGTGELFF

D gene: NA
CDR3 length: 15
J gene: TRBJ2-7
clone size: NA
V gene: TRBV7-9
CDR3 DNA: TGTGCCAGCAGCTTAGGTGACAGCTTCTCCTACGAGCAGTACTTC
CDR3 protein: CASSLGDSFSYEQYF

D gene: NA
CDR3 length: 12
J gene: TRBJ2-2
clone size: NA
V gene: TRBV19
CDR3 DNA: TGTGCCAGTAGTATTGGCCTCGGGGAGCTGTTTTTT
CDR3 protein: CASSIGLGELFF

D gene: NA
CDR3 length: 15
J gene: TRBJ2-3
clone size: NA
V gene: TRBV27
CDR3 DNA: TGTGCCAGCAGTACCTTGCGGGGAGGAGTGGATACGCAGTATTTT
CDR3 protein: CASSTLRGGVDTQYF

D gene: NA
CDR3 length: 16
J gene: TRBJ1-1
clone size: NA
V gene: TRBV18
CDR3 DNA: TGTGCCAGCTCACCTCAGGGAGGGGAGCTCGCCACTGAAGCTTTCTTT
CDR3 protein: CASSPQGGELATEAFF

D gene: NA
CDR3 length: 12
J gene: TRBJ1-2
clone size: NA
V gene: TRBV28
CDR3 DNA: TGTGCCAGCAGTTTGGAGAACTATGGCTACACCTTC
CDR3 protein: CASSLENYGYTF

D gene: TRBD2
CDR3 length: 15
J gene: TRBJ2-5
clone size: once
V gene: TRBV2
CDR3 DNA: TGTGCCAGCAGTAACCTAGCGGGAGGAGAAGAGACCCAGTACTTC
CDR3 protein: CASSNLAGGEETQYF

D gene: TRBD1
CDR3 length: 14
J gene: TRBJ1-2
clone size: NA
V gene: TRBV28
CDR3 DNA: TGTGCCAGCAGTTCCCCCAGGGGGGCGGCTGGCTACACCTTC
CDR3 protein: CASSSPRGAAGYTF

D gene: NA
CDR3 length: 15
J gene: TRBJ1-3
clone size: NA
V gene: TRBV3-1/TRBV3-2
CDR3 DNA: TGTGCCAGCAGCCCTCGGGGAGGGTCAGGAAACACCATATATTTT
CDR3 protein: CASSPRGGSGNTIYF

D gene: NA
CDR3 length: 12
J gene: TRBJ2-7
clone size: NA
V gene: TRBV10-3
CDR3 DNA: TGTGCCATCAGTGGACGGGTTTACGAGCAGTACTTC
CDR3 protein: CAISGRVYEQYF

D gene: TRBD1
CDR3 length: 19
J gene: TRBJ2-6
clone size: NA
V gene: TRBV7-2
CDR3 DNA: TGTGCCAGCAGCTCAGAGGGTCCGGGACAGGGCTATGGGGCCAACGTCCTGACTTTC
CDR3 protein: CASSSEGPGQGYGANVLTF

D gene: TRBD2
CDR3 length: 15
J gene: TRBJ2-5
clone size: once
V gene: TRBV7-3
CDR3 DNA: TGTGCCAGCAGTCCCTCTAGCGGGATTTTGGAGACCCAGTACTTC
CDR3 protein: CASSPSSGILETQYF

D gene: NA
CDR3 length: 11
J gene: TRBJ2-7
clone size: NA
V gene: TRBV10-2
CDR3 DNA: TGCGCCAGCGCTAGCAGCTACGAGCAGTACTTC
CDR3 protein: CASASSYEQYF

D gene: NA
CDR3 length: 12
J gene: TRBJ2-1
clone size: NA
V gene: TRBV3-1/TRBV3-2
CDR3 DNA: TGTGCCAGCAGCCCCGCCTACAATGAGCAGTTCTTC
CDR3 protein: CASSPAYNEQFF

D gene: NA
CDR3 length: 15
J gene: TRBJ2-7
clone size: NA
V gene: TRBV18
CDR3 DNA: TGTGCCAGCTCACCGCCAGGGGACAACTCCTACGAGCAGTACTTC
CDR3 protein: CASSPPGDNSYEQYF

D gene: NA
CDR3 length: 13
J gene: TRBJ1-1
clone size: NA
V gene: TRBV7-9
CDR3 DNA: TGTGCCAGCAGGAGGACAGCGAACACTGAAGCTTTCTTT
CDR3 protein: CASRRTANTEAFF

D gene: TRBD2
CDR3 length: 15
J gene: TRBJ2-2
clone size: NA
V gene: TRBV18
CDR3 DNA: TGTGCCAGCTCACCACCCGCCGGGGGGGCCGGGGAGCTGTTTTTT
CDR3 protein: CASSPPAGGAGELFF

D gene: NA
CDR3 length: 14
J gene: TRBJ2-1
clone size: NA
V gene: TRBV10-3
CDR3 DNA: TGTGCCATCAGTGCCGACCCCCAAGCGGATGAGCAGTTCTTC
CDR3 protein: CAISADPQADEQFF

D gene: NA
CDR3 length: 13
J gene: TRBJ1-1
clone size: NA
V gene: TRBV2
CDR3 DNA: TGTGCCAGCAGTGCTGACAGAAACACTGAAGCTTTCTTT
CDR3 protein: CASSADRNTEAFF

D gene: NA
CDR3 length: 16
J gene: TRBJ2-3
clone size: NA
V gene: TRBV24-1
CDR3 DNA: TGTGCCACCAGTGATTTGCACCGGGACATCACAGATACGCAGTATTTT
CDR3 protein: CATSDLHRDITDTQYF

D gene: TRBD1
CDR3 length: 17
J gene: TRBJ1-3
clone size: NA
V gene: TRBV3-1/TRBV3-2
CDR3 DNA: TGTGCCAGCAGCCGCGGCGGTTCCCAGGGGGGTGGAAACACCATATATTTT
CDR3 protein: CASSRGGSQGGGNTIYF

D gene: NA
CDR3 length: 12
J gene: TRBJ1-5
clone size: NA
V gene: TRBV19
CDR3 DNA: TGTGCCAGTGGGGAGGGGCTCCAGCCCCAGCATTTT
CDR3 protein: CASGEGLQPQHF

D gene: NA
CDR3 length: 14
J gene: TRBJ1-2
clone size: NA
V gene: TRBV27
CDR3 DNA: TGTGCCAGCAGTTCCGACACGACGCCCTTTGGCTACACCTTC
CDR3 protein: CASSSDTTPFGYTF